This TCR beta chain was observed in a study of blood T cell repertoires in COVID-19. Assay used: immunoSEQ multiplex PCR; TCRdb lists only in-frame clones, some missing. In the table there are some 130,000 clones, approximately 86% of which are singletons. This receptor was identified in a woman aged 45-65 years who had recovered from COVID-19. Sample: peripheral blood.

CDR3 protein: CASSLAGGIYEQYF. The CDR3 DNA sequence: TGCGCCAGCAGCTTGGCAGGGGGCATCTACGAGCAGTACTTC. The V and J genes are TRBV5-1 and TRBJ2-7; 8 nucleotides match TRBD1. Germline V gene data show CDR1 as SGHRS and CDR2 as YFSETQ. After removal of 0 bases from V and 3 bases from J, the junction contained 2 bases not matched to a gene. The CDR3 length is 14 residues.